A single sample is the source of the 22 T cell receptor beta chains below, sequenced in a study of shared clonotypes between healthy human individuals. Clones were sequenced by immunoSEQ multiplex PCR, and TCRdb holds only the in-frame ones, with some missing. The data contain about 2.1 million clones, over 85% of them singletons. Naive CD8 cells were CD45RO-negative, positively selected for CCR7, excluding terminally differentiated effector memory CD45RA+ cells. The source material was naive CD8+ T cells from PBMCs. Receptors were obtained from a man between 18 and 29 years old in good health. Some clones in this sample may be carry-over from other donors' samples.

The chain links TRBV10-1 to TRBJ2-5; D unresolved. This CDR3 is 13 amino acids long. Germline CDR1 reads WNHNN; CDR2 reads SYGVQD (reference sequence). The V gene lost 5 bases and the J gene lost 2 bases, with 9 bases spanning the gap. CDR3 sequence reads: CASSPGPQETQYF. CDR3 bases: TGCGCCAGCAGTCCAGGTCCGCAAGAGACCCAGTACTTC.

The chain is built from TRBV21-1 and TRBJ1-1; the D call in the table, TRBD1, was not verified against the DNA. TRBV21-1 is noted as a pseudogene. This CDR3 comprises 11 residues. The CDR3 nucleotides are TGTGCCAGCAGCAGACAGGGGGGAGCTTTCTTT. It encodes CASSRQGGAFF.

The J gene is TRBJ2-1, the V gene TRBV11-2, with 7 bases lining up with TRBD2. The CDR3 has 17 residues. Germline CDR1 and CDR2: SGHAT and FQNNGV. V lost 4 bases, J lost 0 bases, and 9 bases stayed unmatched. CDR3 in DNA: TGTGCCAGCAGCTCCCAGAAAGCGGGGTACTCCTACAATGAGCAGTTCTTC. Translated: CASSSQKAGYSYNEQFF.

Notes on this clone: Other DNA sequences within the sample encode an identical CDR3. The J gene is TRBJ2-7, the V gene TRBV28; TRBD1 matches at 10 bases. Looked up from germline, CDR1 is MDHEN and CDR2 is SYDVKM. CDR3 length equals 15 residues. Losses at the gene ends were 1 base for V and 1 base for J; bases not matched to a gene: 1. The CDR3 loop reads CASSLSGQGSYEQYF. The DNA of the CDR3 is TGTGCCAGCAGTTTATCGGGACAGGGGTCCTACGAGCAGTACTTC.

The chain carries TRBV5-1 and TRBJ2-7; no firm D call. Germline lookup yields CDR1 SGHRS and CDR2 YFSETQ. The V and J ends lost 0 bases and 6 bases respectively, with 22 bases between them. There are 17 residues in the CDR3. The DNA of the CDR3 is TGCGCCAGCAGCTTGGGGGCCCGACTCCTGGGAAGGAGCGAGCAGTACTTC. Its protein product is CASSLGARLLGRSEQYF.

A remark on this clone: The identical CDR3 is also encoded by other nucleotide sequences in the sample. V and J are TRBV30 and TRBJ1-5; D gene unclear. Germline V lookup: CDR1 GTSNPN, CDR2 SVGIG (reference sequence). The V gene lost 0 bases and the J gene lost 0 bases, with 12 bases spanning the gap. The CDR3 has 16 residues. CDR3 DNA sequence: TGTGCCTGGAGTGTAGAAACACCCATTAGCAATCAGCCCCAGCATTTT. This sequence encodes CAWSVETPISNQPQHF.

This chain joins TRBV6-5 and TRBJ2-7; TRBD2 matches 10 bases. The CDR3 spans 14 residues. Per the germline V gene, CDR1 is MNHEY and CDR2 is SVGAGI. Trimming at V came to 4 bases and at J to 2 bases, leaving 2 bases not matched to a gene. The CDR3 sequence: CASSWTSGAYEQYF. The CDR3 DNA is TGTGCCAGCAGTTGGACTAGCGGAGCCTACGAGCAGTACTTC.

As DNA, the CDR3 is TGCGCCAGCAGCCCGAGATACGACAGGGGCAATCCCTCCTACGAGCAGTACTTC. Its protein product is CASSPRYDRGNPSYEQYF. This sequence joins TRBV4-1 and TRBJ2-7; TRBD1 agrees at 8 bases. This CDR3 is 18 amino acids long. J was trimmed by 0 bases and V by 4 bases; bases with no gene match: 14. Germline V lookup: CDR1 MGHRA, CDR2 YSYEKL.

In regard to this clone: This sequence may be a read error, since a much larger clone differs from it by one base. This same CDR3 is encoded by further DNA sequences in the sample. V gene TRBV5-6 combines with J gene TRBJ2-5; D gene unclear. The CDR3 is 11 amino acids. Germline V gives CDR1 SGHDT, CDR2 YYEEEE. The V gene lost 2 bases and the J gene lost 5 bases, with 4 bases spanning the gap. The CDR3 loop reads CASSFGETQYF. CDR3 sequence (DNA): TGTGCCAGCAGCTTTGGGGAGACCCAGTACTTC.

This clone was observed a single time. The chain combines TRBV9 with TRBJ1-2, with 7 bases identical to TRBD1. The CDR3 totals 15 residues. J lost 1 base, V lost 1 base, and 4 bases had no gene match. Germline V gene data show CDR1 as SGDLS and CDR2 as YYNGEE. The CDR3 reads CASSVYDRVNYGYTF. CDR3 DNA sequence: TGTGCCAGCAGCGTATACGACAGGGTTAACTATGGCTACACCTTC.

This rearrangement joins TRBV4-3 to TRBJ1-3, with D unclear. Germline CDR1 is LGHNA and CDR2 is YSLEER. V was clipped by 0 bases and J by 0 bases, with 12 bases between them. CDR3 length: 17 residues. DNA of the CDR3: TGCGCCAGCAGCCAAGATTCTCAGAGATTCTCTGGAAACACCATATATTTT. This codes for CASSQDSQRFSGNTIYF.

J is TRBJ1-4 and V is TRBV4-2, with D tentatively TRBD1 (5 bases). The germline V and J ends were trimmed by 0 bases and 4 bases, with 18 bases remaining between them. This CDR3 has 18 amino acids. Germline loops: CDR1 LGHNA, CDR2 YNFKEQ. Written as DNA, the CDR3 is TGTGCCAGCAGCCAAGACGGGACTCCAACGTCGGGTAATGAAAAACTGTTTTTT. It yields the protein CASSQDGTPTSGNEKLFF.

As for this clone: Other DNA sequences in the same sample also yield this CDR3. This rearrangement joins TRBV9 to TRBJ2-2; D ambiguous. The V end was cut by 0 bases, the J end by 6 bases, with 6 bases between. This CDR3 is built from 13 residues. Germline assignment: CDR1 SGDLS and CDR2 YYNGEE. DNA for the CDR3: TGTGCCAGCAGCGTAGGCACGGCCGGGGAGCTGTTTTTT. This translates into CASSVGTAGELFF.

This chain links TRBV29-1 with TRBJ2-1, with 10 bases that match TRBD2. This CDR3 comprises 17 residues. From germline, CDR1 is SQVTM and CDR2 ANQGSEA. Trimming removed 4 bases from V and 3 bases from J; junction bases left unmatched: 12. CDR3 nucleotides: TGCAGCGTTGTTACTGACGGACTAGCGGTGATCTACAATGAGCAGTTCTTC. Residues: CSVVTDGLAVIYNEQFF.

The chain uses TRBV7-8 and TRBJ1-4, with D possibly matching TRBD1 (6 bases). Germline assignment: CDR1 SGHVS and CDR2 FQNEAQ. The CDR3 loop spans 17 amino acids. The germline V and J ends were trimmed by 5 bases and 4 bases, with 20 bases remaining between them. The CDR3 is CASSRWDTKHSNEKLFF. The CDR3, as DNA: TGTGCCAGCAGCAGGTGGGACACCAAACACAGTAATGAAAAACTGTTTTTT.

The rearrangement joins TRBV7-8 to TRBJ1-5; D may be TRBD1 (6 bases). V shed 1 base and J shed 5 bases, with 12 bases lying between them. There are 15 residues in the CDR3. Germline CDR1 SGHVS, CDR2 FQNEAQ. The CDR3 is CASSLVKRGDQPQHF. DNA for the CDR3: TGTGCCAGCAGCTTAGTTAAGAGGGGGGATCAGCCCCAGCATTTT. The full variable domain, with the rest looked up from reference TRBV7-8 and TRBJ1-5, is GAGVSQSPRYKVAKRGQDVALRCDPISGHVSLFWYQQALGQGPEFLTYFQNEAQLDKSGLPSDRFFAERPEGSVSTLKIQRTQQEDSAVYLCASSLVKRGDQPQHFGDGTRLSIL.

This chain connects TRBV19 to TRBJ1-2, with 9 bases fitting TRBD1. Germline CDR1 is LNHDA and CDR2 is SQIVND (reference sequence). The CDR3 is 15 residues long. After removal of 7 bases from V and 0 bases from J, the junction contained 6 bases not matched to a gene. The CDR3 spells CASTPTGGANYGYTF. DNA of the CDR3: TGTGCCAGTACCCCGACAGGGGGGGCTAACTATGGCTACACCTTC.

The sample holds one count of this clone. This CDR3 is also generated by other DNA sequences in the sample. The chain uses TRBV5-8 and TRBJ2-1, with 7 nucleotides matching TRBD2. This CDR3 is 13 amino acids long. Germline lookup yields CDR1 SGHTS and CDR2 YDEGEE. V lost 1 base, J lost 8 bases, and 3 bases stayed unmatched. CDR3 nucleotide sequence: TGTGCCAGCAGCTTGTCGGGGAGGGATGAGCAGTTCTTC. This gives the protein CASSLSGRDEQFF.

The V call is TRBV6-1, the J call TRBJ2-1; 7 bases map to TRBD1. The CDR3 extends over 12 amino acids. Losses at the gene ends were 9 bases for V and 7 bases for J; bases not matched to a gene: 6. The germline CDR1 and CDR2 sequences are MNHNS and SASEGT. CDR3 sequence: CASTETGNEQFF. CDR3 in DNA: TGTGCCAGTACGGAGACAGGGAATGAGCAGTTCTTC.

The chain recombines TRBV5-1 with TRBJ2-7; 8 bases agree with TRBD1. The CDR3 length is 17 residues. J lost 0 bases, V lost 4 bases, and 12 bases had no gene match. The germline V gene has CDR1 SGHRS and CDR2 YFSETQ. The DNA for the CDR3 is TGCGCCAGCAGCCCCGGAAGACAGGGGATTAGCTCCTACGAGCAGTACTTC. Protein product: CASSPGRQGISSYEQYF.

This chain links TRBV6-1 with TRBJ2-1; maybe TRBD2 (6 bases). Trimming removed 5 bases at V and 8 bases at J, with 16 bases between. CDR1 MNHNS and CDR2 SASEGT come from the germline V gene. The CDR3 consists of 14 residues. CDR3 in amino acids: CASSTQGGVYEQFF. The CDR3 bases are TGTGCCAGCAGTACTCAAGGAGGGGTCTATGAGCAGTTCTTC.

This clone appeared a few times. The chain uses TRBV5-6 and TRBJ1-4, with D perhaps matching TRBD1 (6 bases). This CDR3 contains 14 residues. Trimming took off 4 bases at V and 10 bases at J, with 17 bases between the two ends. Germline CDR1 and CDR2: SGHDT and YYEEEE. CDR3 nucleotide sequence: TGTGCCAGCAGCGGCGGGGGACAATCAGGAAAACTGTTTTTT. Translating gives CASSGGGQSGKLFF.